The entry that follows covers one TCR beta chain sequence. Its matching antigen is unknown. V shed 0 bases and J shed 6 bases, with 12 bases lying between them. This CDR3 contains 14 residues. The germline CDR1 and CDR2 sequences are KGHSH and LQKENI. Sequencing used immunoSEQ multiplex PCR; TCRdb keeps in-frame clones, though not all of them. The sample includes just under 65,000 clones, approximately 89% of them seen just once. The source of the sample is a study of PD-1 blockade in mismatch repair-deficient tumors. General study points: Rapid post-treatment expansion, then contraction, generally preceding radiologic response, marked tumor-resident clones.

Mismatch repair deficiency was confirmed in all patients, by PCR or immunohistochemistry. This chain links TRBV18 with TRBJ2-7; TRBD1 might be the D (5 bases). The sequence came from an adult with mismatch repair-deficient cancer. Sequencing was performed on peripheral blood, taken 52 weeks after starting pembrolizumab. CDR3: CASSPPGPFGEQYF. The CDR3 DNA is TGTGCCAGCTCACCACCGGGGCCCTTTGGCGAGCAGTACTTC.